Listed here are 17 T cell receptor beta chains from one sample, sequenced in a study of blood T cell repertoires in COVID-19. Some clones are missing from TCRdb's copy, which holds only in-frame ones; the method was immunoSEQ multiplex PCR. The table includes roughly 320,000 clones, more than 90% detected once. What was sequenced was PBMCs or T cells enriched from blood (not recorded which). The receptors stem from a woman aged 30 to 39 who had been exposed to COVID-19.

The CDR3 DNA reads as TGTGCCAGCAGCTTCTTAGGACAGTTCGAGGGAGCCAAAAACATTCAGTACTTC. Translation gives CASSFLGQFEGAKNIQYF. This chain connects TRBV7-8 to TRBJ2-4, with D perhaps TRBD1 (6 bases). CDR3 size: 18 residues. Germline V gene lookup returns CDR1 SGHVS and CDR2 FQNEAQ. Deletions cut 3 bases from V and 0 bases from J, with 18 bases between. The entire variable domain, with the rest obtained from reference TRBV7-8 and TRBJ2-4, is as follows: GAGVSQSPRYKVAKRGQDVALRCDPISGHVSLFWYQQALGQGPEFLTYFQNEAQLDKSGLPSDRFFAERPEGSVSTLKIQRTQQEDSAVYLCASSFLGQFEGAKNIQYFGAGTRLSVL.

This clone has only a few counts. The V and J genes are TRBV7-9 and TRBJ1-6; unclear D gene. This CDR3 has 14 amino acids. V was clipped by 2 bases and J by 7 bases, with 9 bases between them. The V gene's germline CDR1 is SEHNR and CDR2 FQNEAQ (reference sequence). The CDR3 loop reads CASSLPGENSPLHF. CDR3 in DNA: TGTGCCAGCAGCTTACCCGGTGAAAATTCACCCCTCCACTTT.

The chain recombines TRBV9 with TRBJ2-5, with D possibly being TRBD2 (7 bases). The CDR3 is 16 amino acids. Germline lookup yields CDR1 SGDLS and CDR2 YYNGEE. V lost 0 bases and J 3 bases, leaving 15 bases between the germline ends. CDR3 coding DNA: TGTGCCAGCAGCGTAGCGGGGGGCCTTAGGGAAGAGACCCAGTACTTC. Translating gives CASSVAGGLREETQYF.

The CDR3 region has the DNA TGCGCCAGCAGCCAAGACGGCACAGGGGCGCACGTCAGCTATGGCTACACCTTC. It is translated as CASSQDGTGAHVSYGYTF. This chain links TRBV4-1 with TRBJ1-2; TRBD1 aligns across 7 bases. Germline V lookup: CDR1 MGHRA, CDR2 YSYEKL. There are 18 residues in the CDR3. Trimming cost V 0 bases and J 4 bases; bases outside gene matches: 14.

This chain uses TRBV4-1 with TRBJ1-6, with TRBD1 matching 11 bases. V gave up 6 bases and J gave up 10 bases; unmatched junction bases: 11. The CDR3 sequence is 16 residues long. Germline CDR1 is MGHRA and CDR2 is YSYEKL. The chain's CDR3 is CASRDRRTGGESPLHF. DNA for the CDR3: TGCGCCAGCAGAGATCGACGGACAGGGGGCGAATCACCCCTCCACTTT.

The genes are TRBV3-1 (or the pseudogene TRBV3-2) and TRBJ1-5; TRBD1 matches 9 bases. The trim removed 2 bases at V and 2 bases at J, leaving 7 bases unmatched. Germline CDR1 reads LGHDT; CDR2 reads YNNKEL (reference sequence). There are 17 residues in the CDR3. Here the CDR3 reads CASSQLPGQGRNQPQHF. The CDR3 DNA is TGTGCCAGCAGCCAATTACCGGGACAGGGACGCAATCAGCCCCAGCATTTT.

The chain employs TRBV2 and TRBJ1-1; possible D gene TRBD1, 5 bases. Deletions cut 4 bases from V and 6 bases from J, with 12 bases between. The CDR3 sequence is 13 residues long. CDR1 and CDR2 from the germline V gene are SNHLY and FYNNEI. The DNA for the CDR3 is TGTGCCAGCAGTGGTCGTAGGGGTCCTGAAGCTTTCTTT. Its protein product is CASSGRRGPEAFF.

This clone has only a few counts. The chain carries TRBV28 and TRBJ2-7; TRBD1 agrees at 8 bases. CDR1 MDHEN and CDR2 SYDVKM come from the germline V gene. The CDR3 length is 14 residues. J gave up 4 bases and V 8 bases, and 10 bases lay outside the gene matches. CDR3 protein: CASHTGQGAYEQYF. The CDR3 DNA sequence: TGTGCCAGCCACACAGGACAGGGTGCGTACGAGCAGTACTTC.

The chain links TRBV18 to TRBJ2-5; 7 bases line up with TRBD2. The V gene end was trimmed by 3 bases and the J gene end by 5 bases; junction bases not matched to a gene: 9. Germline V gives CDR1 KGHSH, CDR2 LQKENI. The length of the CDR3 is 15 residues. CDR3 DNA sequence: TGTGCCAGCTCACCTATGGGGACTAATCGGGAGACCCAGTACTTC. Its translation: CASSPMGTNRETQYF. Full variable domain (remainder filled in from reference TRBV18 and TRBJ2-5): NAGVMQNPRHLVRRRGQEARLRCSPMKGHSHVYWYRQLPEEGLKFMVYLQKENIIDESGMPKERFSAEFPKEGPSILRIQQVVRGDSAAYFCASSPMGTNRETQYFGPGTRLLVL.

The chain is built from TRBV19 and TRBJ2-2, with a tentative D call TRBD1 (5 bases). This CDR3 has 13 amino acids. In germline, CDR1 is LNHDA, CDR2 SQIVND (reference sequence). V was shortened by 7 bases and J by 5 bases, with 11 bases between the two germline ends. CDR3 sequence reads: CASNSGLTGELFF. The CDR3 DNA reads as TGTGCCAGTAATTCAGGGCTTACCGGGGAGCTGTTTTTT. Full variable domain (missing parts from reference TRBV19 and TRBJ2-2): DGGITQSPKYLFRKEGQNVTLSCEQNLNHDAMYWYRQDPGQGLRLIYYSQIVNDFQKGDIAEGYSVSREKKESFPLTVTSAQKNPTAFYLCASNSGLTGELFFGEGSRLTVL.

This clone appeared once. The CDR3 DNA reads TGTGCCATCAGGGAGACCGGGACAGGGGTTTACGAGCAGTACTTC. As protein: CAIRETGTGVYEQYF. The chain links TRBV10-3 to TRBJ2-7; 10 positions agree with TRBD1. Looked up from germline, CDR1 is ENHRY and CDR2 is SYGVKD. The V and J ends lost 6 bases and 4 bases, in that order; junction bases with no gene match: 9. The CDR3 extends over 15 amino acids.

As to this clone: Relative to the germline gene, one junction end is altered; a read error may explain this. V gene TRBV24-1 combines with J gene TRBJ2-7, with D perhaps TRBD2 (6 bases). The CDR3 loop spans 10 amino acids. Germline CDR1 is KGHDR and CDR2 is SFDVKD. Written as DNA, the CDR3 is TGTGCCACCAGACTAGGGACTGTGGACTTC. Encoded protein: CATRLGTVDF.

The CDR3, as DNA: TGTGCCAGCAGCTTAGACCGGACAGGGGTTCAGCCCCAGCATTTT. Protein product: CASSLDRTGVQPQHF. The chain joins TRBV7-2 to TRBJ1-5; 9 positions agree with TRBD1. The CDR3 contains 15 residues. V lost 1 base, J lost 6 bases, and 4 bases stayed unmatched. CDR1 and CDR2 (germline): SGHTA, FQGNSA.

The J gene is TRBJ1-1, the V gene TRBV9; 9 bases line up with TRBD1. Germline V gene sequence: CDR1 SGDLS, CDR2 YYNGEE. J was trimmed by 7 bases and V by 4 bases; bases with no gene match: 8. The CDR3 length is 14 residues. The CDR3 nucleotides are TGTGCCAGCAGCCGTGGGGGGACAGGGATTGAAGCTTTCTTT. Translation gives CASSRGGTGIEAFF.

The V call is TRBV6-5, the J call TRBJ2-7; D gene uncertain. Germline CDR1 reads MNHEY; CDR2 reads SVGAGI. Trimming took 2 bases from V and 4 from J, leaving 18 bases between them. The CDR3 covers 16 residues. The CDR3 is CASSYQPLVHTYEQYF. CDR3 sequence (DNA): TGTGCCAGCAGTTACCAACCTTTGGTACATACGTACGAGCAGTACTTC.

The V and J genes are TRBV19 and TRBJ2-2; 10 bases line up with TRBD1. J was trimmed by 4 bases and V by 9 bases; bases with no gene match: 14. CDR1 LNHDA and CDR2 SQIVND come from the germline V gene (reference sequence). This CDR3 has 17 residues. CDR3 residues: CASKGQGIGVRTGELFF. CDR3 sequence (DNA): TGTGCCAGCAAGGGACAGGGGATTGGGGTACGCACCGGGGAGCTGTTTTTT.

The chain carries TRBV5-3 and TRBJ2-7, with a possible D match to TRBD2 (6 bases). TRBV5-3 is flagged as an ORF with uncertain function. The germline V and J ends were trimmed by 4 bases and 1 base, with 18 bases remaining between them. CDR3 size: 16 residues. CDR3 region: CARSRDWGEQSYEQYF. The CDR3 DNA sequence: TGTGCCAGAAGCAGGGACTGGGGAGAACAATCCTACGAGCAGTACTTC.